The 18 T cell receptor beta chains listed next were all sequenced from one sample in a study of cytomegalovirus exposure and HLA in healthy donors (TCRdb year 2017). Libraries were built with the immunoSEQ multiplex PCR assay. Entries here come from immuneACCESS through TCRdb and include only in-frame sequences with V and J called. Some clones fail to appear in such tables; in the studies checked, an unresolved V gene covers under half of the shortfall, and the cause of the remainder is unknown. The sample table lists fewer than 95,000 clones, roughly 84% of them with a count of one. Of the sample, 12% is held by the ten largest clones. The sequencing input was PBMCs. Receptor source: a woman aged 18 to 35 in good health and CMV-seropositive.

V and J are TRBV27 and TRBJ1-2, with D possibly matching TRBD1 (6 bases). Germline lookup yields CDR1 MNHEY and CDR2 SMNVEV (reference sequence). Trimming removed 5 bases at V and 6 bases at J, with 13 bases between. This CDR3 has 13 amino acids. Written as DNA, the CDR3 is TGTGCCAGCAGTCAATTTCGGACAGATGGCTACACCTTC. This gives the protein CASSQFRTDGYTF.

The V and J genes are TRBV30 and TRBJ2-3, with a weak D call TRBD2 (6 bases). Trimming left V 3 bases short and J 0 bases short, with 10 bases between. The germline V gene has CDR1 GTSNPN and CDR2 SVGIG (reference sequence). This CDR3 comprises 14 residues. The CDR3 reads CAWRRAGSTDTQYF. In DNA form, the CDR3 reads TGTGCCTGGAGGCGGGCGGGGAGCACAGATACGCAGTATTTT.

This clone was seen only once. The V gene is TRBV7-9, the J gene TRBJ1-6; unclear D gene. Trimming removed 2 bases at V and 5 bases at J, with 7 bases between. The germline V gene has CDR1 SEHNR and CDR2 FQNEAQ (reference sequence). The CDR3 is 14 residues long. CDR3 sequence (DNA): TGTGCCAGCAGCTTACAACGGGATAATTCACCCCTCCACTTT. Translated, it gives CASSLQRDNSPLHF. Looking up the rest from reference TRBV7-9 and TRBJ1-6 gives the full variable domain: DTGVSQNPRHKITKRGQNVTFRCDPISEHNRLYWYRQTLGQGPEFLTYFQNEAQLEKSRLLSDRFSAERPKGSFSTLEIQRTEQGDSAMYLCASSLQRDNSPLHFGNGTRLTVT.

The chain recombines TRBV4-1 with TRBJ2-7, with 12 nucleotides matching TRBD1. This CDR3 contains 17 residues. Germline loops: CDR1 MGHRA, CDR2 YSYEKL. V lost 4 bases, J lost 5 bases, and 12 bases stayed unmatched. The CDR3 DNA follows: TGCGCCAGCAGCCTTAAGATCCGGGGGGACAGGGGGCACGAGCAGTACTTC. Translation gives CASSLKIRGDRGHEQYF.

The chain employs TRBV18 and TRBJ2-1; D may be TRBD1 (6 bases). The germline V and J ends were trimmed by 0 bases and 0 bases, with 6 bases remaining between them. The CDR3 is made up of 15 amino acids. CDR1 is KGHSH, CDR2 LQKENI, per germline. The CDR3 here is CASSPPTGSYNEQFF. The CDR3 nucleotides read TGTGCCAGCTCACCACCGACAGGCTCCTACAATGAGCAGTTCTTC.

This sequence joins TRBV9 and TRBJ2-3, with 9 positions matching TRBD2. Trimming cost V 3 bases and J 2 bases; bases outside gene matches: 4. The germline V gene encodes CDR1 SGDLS and CDR2 YYNGEE. CDR3 length: 15 residues. The CDR3 nucleotides are TGTGCCAGCAGCGATAGCGGGGGCCACACAGATACGCAGTATTTT. Translation gives CASSDSGGHTDTQYF.

The chain employs TRBV5-4 and TRBJ2-7; a possible D gene is TRBD1 (6 bases). The CDR3 extends over 13 amino acids. V shed 4 bases and J shed 1 base, with 9 bases lying between them. From germline, CDR1 is SGHNT and CDR2 YYREEE (reference sequence). In DNA form, the CDR3 reads TGTGCCAGCAGCGGGACACCGTCCTACGAGCAGTACTTC. Its translation: CASSGTPSYEQYF.

The chain is built from TRBV19 and TRBJ1-3, with D perhaps TRBD1 (6 bases). Trimming cost V 3 bases and J 4 bases, with 10 bases left between them. The CDR3 is 14 residues long. The germline V gene has CDR1 LNHDA and CDR2 SQIVND (reference sequence). The CDR3 sequence: CASSIQGTGNTIYF. DNA of the CDR3: TGTGCCAGTAGTATTCAAGGGACAGGAAACACCATATATTTT.

This clone came up a few times. The chain has TRBV28 and TRBJ1-2; D gene unclear. Germline assignment: CDR1 MDHEN and CDR2 SYDVKM. This CDR3 region has 15 residues. Deletions cut 5 bases from V and 0 bases from J, with 13 bases between. CDR3 coding DNA: TGTGCCAGCAGTATAAGTCAAGAGACTAACTATGGCTACACCTTC. As protein: CASSISQETNYGYTF.

This clone has more than one count but fewer than ten. This chain uses TRBV6-1 with TRBJ1-2; no clear D. This CDR3 is built from 13 residues. V was shortened by 2 bases and J by 5 bases, with 9 bases between the two germline ends. The germline CDR1 and CDR2 sequences are MNHNS and SASEGT. The CDR3 coding sequence is TGTGCCAGCAGTGAACCTGGGCAGTATGGCTACACCTTC. It translates to CASSEPGQYGYTF.

The chain joins TRBV7-9 to TRBJ2-7, with 7 bases identical to TRBD1. The CDR3 has 13 residues. J gave up 3 bases and V 5 bases, and 4 bases lay outside the gene matches. Germline V gene lookup returns CDR1 SEHNR and CDR2 FQNEAQ (reference sequence). The CDR3 protein is CASSPRQGYEQYF. Written as DNA, the CDR3 is TGTGCCAGCAGCCCCCGACAGGGCTACGAGCAGTACTTC.

The chain couples TRBV28 to TRBJ1-3; a possible D gene is TRBD1 (6 bases). The CDR3 runs to 13 residues. Germline CDR1 is MDHEN and CDR2 is SYDVKM. V was trimmed by 5 bases and J by 9 bases, leaving 14 bases between them. The CDR3 reads CASSSQGRATIYF. The CDR3 DNA follows: TGTGCCAGCAGTAGTCAGGGGAGGGCCACCATATATTTT.

The genes are TRBV4-1 and TRBJ1-5, with a weak D call TRBD1 (5 bases). This CDR3 contains 18 residues. Germline lookup yields CDR1 MGHRA and CDR2 YSYEKL. Trimming took 2 bases from V and 2 from J, leaving 19 bases between them. CDR3 coding DNA: TGCGCCAGCAGCCAATTCGACAGACCACTGAAGGGCAATCAGCCCCAGCATTTT. Residues: CASSQFDRPLKGNQPQHF.

The chain has TRBV28 and TRBJ2-5, with D unresolved. From germline, CDR1 is MDHEN and CDR2 SYDVKM. The CDR3 extends over 12 amino acids. This CDR3 is CASRGMAETQYF. CDR3 DNA: TGTGCTTCCCGAGGAATGGCGGAGACCCAGTACTTC.

This clone was recorded a few times. The genes are TRBV4-1 and TRBJ2-7; 14 bases are a match to TRBD2. This CDR3 comprises 18 residues. V shed 0 bases and J 5 bases; nucleotides not matched to a gene: 9. Germline V CDR1 and CDR2: MGHRA, YSYEKL. This chain's CDR3 is CASSQDLFGLAGGNEQYF. The CDR3 bases are TGCGCCAGCAGCCAAGATCTCTTTGGACTAGCGGGGGGCAACGAGCAGTACTTC.

The chain has TRBV30 and TRBJ1-5; D is undetermined. There are 16 residues in the CDR3. The V gene lost 0 bases and the J gene lost 0 bases, with 12 bases spanning the gap. The germline gives CDR1 GTSNPN, CDR2 SVGIG (reference sequence). CDR3 sequence reads: CAWSVSRGYSNQPQHF. DNA for the CDR3: TGTGCCTGGAGTGTTAGTCGCGGTTATAGCAATCAGCCCCAGCATTTT.

This clone was seen just once. This chain uses TRBV6-1 with TRBJ2-7, with 7 positions matching TRBD2. Germline CDR1 reads MNHNS; CDR2 reads SASEGT. The V gene end was trimmed by 6 bases and the J gene end by 6 bases; junction bases not matched to a gene: 11. This CDR3 spans 14 amino acids. The CDR3 DNA is TGTGCCAGCAGAACCACGGGGGGAGCCGGCGAGCAGTACTTC. Amino acids: CASRTTGGAGEQYF.

The chain couples TRBV19 to TRBJ2-2; 11 nucleotides line up with TRBD1. This CDR3 comprises 16 residues. Germline CDR1 and CDR2: LNHDA and SQIVND (reference sequence). J was trimmed by 4 bases and V by 2 bases; bases with no gene match: 3. CDR3 bases: TGTGCCAGTAGTATAAGGGACAGGGGGGCCACCGGGGAGCTGTTTTTT. It codes for CASSIRDRGATGELFF.